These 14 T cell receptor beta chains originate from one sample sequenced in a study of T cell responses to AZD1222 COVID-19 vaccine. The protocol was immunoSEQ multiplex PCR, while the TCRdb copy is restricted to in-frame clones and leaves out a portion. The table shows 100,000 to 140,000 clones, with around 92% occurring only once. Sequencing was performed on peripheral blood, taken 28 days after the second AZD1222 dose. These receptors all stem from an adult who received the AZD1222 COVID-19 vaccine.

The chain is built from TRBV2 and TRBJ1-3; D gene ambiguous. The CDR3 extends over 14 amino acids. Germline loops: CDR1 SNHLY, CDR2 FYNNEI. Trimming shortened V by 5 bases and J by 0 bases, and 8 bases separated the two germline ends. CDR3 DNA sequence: TGTGCCAGCAGTCAAGAAGTCTCTGGAAACACCATATATTTT. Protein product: CASSQEVSGNTIYF. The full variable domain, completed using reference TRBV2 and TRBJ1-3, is EPEVTQTPSHQVTQMGQEVILRCVPISNHLYFYWYRQILGQKVEFLVSFYNNEISEKSEIFDDQFSVERPDGSNFTLKIRSTKLEDSAMYFCASSQEVSGNTIYFGEGSWLTVV.

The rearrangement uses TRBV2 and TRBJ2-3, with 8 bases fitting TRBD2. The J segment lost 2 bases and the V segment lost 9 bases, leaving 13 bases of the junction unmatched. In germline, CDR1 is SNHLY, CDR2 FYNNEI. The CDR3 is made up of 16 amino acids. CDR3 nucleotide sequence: TGTGCCAGTCCAAAAACGGGCGGGGGGAACACAGATACGCAGTATTTT. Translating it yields CASPKTGGGNTDTQYF.

The CDR3 loop is CASSQAGGFSGELFF. CDR3 coding DNA: TGCGCCAGCAGCCAAGCAGGGGGCTTTAGCGGGGAGCTGTTTTTT. V is TRBV4-1 and J is TRBJ2-2, with TRBD1 matching over 8 bases. Germline V gene data show CDR1 as MGHRA and CDR2 as YSYEKL. This CDR3 is 15 amino acids long. V dropped 1 base and J dropped 7; count of bases not matched to a gene: 5.

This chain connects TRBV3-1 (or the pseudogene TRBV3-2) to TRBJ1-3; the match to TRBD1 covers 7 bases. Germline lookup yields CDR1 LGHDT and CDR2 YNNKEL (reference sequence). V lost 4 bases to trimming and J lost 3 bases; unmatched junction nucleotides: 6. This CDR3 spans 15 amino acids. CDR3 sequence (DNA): TGTGCCAGCAGCCTCCCGACAGGGTTTGGAAACACCATATATTTT. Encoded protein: CASSLPTGFGNTIYF.

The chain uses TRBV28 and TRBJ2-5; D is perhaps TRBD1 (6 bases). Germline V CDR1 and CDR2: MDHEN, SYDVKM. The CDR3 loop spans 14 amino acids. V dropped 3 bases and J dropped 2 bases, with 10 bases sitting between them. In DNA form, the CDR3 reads TGTGCCAGCAGTTTTACCAGGGGTCAAGAGACCCAGTACTTC. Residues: CASSFTRGQETQYF. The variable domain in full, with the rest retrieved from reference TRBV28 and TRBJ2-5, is DVKVTQSSRYLVKRTGEKVFLECVQDMDHENMFWYRQDPGLGLRLIYFSYDVKMKEKGDIPEGYSVSREKKERFSLILESASTNQTSMYLCASSFTRGQETQYFGPGTRLLVL.

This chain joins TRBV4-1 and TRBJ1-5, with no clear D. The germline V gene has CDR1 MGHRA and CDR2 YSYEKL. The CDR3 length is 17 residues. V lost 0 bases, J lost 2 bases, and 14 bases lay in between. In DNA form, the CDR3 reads TGCGCCAGCAGCCAAGATAACCTAAGGGTGGGCAATCAGCCCCAGCATTTT. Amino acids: CASSQDNLRVGNQPQHF.

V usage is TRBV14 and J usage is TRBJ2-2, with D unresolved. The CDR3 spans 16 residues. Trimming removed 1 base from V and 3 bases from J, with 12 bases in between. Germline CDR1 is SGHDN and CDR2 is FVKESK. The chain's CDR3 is CASSQAGPPHTGELFF. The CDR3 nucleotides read TGTGCCAGCAGCCAAGCCGGACCCCCCCACACCGGGGAGCTGTTTTTT.

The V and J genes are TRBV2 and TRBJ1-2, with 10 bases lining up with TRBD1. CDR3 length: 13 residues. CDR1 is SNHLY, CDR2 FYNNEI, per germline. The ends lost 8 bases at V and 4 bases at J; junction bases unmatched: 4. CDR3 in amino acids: CASWDRGGYGYTF. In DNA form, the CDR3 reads TGTGCCAGCTGGGACAGGGGTGGCTATGGCTACACCTTC.

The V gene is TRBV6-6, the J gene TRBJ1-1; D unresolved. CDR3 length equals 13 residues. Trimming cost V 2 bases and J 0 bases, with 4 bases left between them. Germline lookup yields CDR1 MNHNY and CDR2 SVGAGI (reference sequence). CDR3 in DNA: TGTGCCAGCAGTTACAATGTGAACACTGAAGCTTTCTTT. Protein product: CASSYNVNTEAFF.

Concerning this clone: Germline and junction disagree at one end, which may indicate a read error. CDR3 protein: CARRTSGAPGTQYF. The CDR3, as DNA: TGTGCCCGGAGGACTAGCGGGGCCCCGGGGACCCAGTACTTC. The rearrangement links TRBV30 to TRBJ2-5; 12 positions agree with TRBD2. The CDR3 is 14 residues long. The V gene's germline CDR1 is GTSNPN and CDR2 SVGIG (reference sequence).

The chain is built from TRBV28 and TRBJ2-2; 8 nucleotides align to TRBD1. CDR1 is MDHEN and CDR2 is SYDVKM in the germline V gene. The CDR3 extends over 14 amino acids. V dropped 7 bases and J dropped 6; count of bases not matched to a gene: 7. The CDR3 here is CASIRQGPPGELFF. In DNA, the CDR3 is TGTGCCAGCATCCGACAGGGGCCCCCCGGGGAGCTGTTTTTT. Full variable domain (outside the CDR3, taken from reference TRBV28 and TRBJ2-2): DVKVTQSSRYLVKRTGEKVFLECVQDMDHENMFWYRQDPGLGLRLIYFSYDVKMKEKGDIPEGYSVSREKKERFSLILESASTNQTSMYLCASIRQGPPGELFFGEGSRLTVL.

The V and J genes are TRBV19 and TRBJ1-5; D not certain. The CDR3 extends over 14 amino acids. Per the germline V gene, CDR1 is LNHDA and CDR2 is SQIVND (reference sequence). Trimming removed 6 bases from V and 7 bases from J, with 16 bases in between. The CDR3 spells CASSPSVRNQPQHF. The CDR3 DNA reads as TGTGCCAGTAGCCCGAGTGTTAGAAACCAGCCCCAGCATTTT.

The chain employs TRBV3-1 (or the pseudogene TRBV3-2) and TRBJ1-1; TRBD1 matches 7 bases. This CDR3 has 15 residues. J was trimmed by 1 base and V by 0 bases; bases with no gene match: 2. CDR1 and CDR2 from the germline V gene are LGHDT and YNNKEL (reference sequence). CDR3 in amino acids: CASSQDHRGNTEAFF. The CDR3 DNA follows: TGTGCCAGCAGCCAAGATCACAGGGGGAACACTGAAGCTTTCTTT.

The CDR3 DNA reads TGTGCCAGCGGGGGATCGACAGTTGCTTTTTCGGCCTATGGCTACACCTTC. Protein sequence: CASGGSTVAFSAYGYTF. The chain uses TRBV28 and TRBJ1-2, with D perhaps matching TRBD1 (5 bases). Looked up from germline, CDR1 is MDHEN and CDR2 is SYDVKM. The CDR3 has 17 amino acids. Trimming left V 8 bases short and J 4 bases short, with 26 bases between.